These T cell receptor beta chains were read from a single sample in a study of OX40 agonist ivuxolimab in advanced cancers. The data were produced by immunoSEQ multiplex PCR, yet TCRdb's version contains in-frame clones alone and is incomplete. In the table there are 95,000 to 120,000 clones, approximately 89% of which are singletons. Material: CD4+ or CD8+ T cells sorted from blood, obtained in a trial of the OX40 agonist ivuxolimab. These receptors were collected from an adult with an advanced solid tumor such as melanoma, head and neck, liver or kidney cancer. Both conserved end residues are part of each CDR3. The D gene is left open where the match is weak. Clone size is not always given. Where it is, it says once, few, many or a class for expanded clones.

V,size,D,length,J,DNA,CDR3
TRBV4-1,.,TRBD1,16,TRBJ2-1,TGCGCCAGCAGCCCCTCTACGGCGACAGGGTTGGATGAGCAGTTCTTC,CASSPSTATGLDEQFF
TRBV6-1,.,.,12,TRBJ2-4,TGTGCCACCTCCGTAGCCAAAAACATTCAGTACTTC,CATSVAKNIQYF
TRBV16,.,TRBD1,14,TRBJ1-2,TGTGCCAGCAGCCAGGGACAGGGAAACTATGGCTACACCTTC,CASSQGQGNYGYTF
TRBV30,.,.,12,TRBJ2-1,TGTGCCTGGAGATGGTCCTACAATGAGCAGTTCTTC,CAWRWSYNEQFF
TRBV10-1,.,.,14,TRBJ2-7,TGCGCCAGCAGTGATGGGGGACGTACCTACGAGCAGTACTTC,CASSDGGRTYEQYF
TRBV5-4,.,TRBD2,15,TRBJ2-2,TGTGCCAGCAGCCCACACTCGGGGGGCACCGGGGAGCTGTTTTTT,CASSPHSGGTGELFF
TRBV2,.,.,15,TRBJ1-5,TGTGCCAGCAGTGGCAGGGATAGGGGCAATCAGCCCCAGCATTTT,CASSGRDRGNQPQHF
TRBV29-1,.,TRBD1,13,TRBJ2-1,TGCAGCGTTGAGGGACAGGCAGAAAATGAGCAGTTCTTC,CSVEGQAENEQFF
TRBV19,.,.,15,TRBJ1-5,TGTGCCAGTAGTATAACGGGATATAGCAATCAGCCCCAGCATTTT,CASSITGYSNQPQHF
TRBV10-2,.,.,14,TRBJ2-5,TGCGCCAGCAGGTCGGGACTGGCGGGGCAGACCCAGTACTTC,CASRSGLAGQTQYF
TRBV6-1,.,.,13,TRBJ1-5,TGTGCCAGCAGTGAACGGGAGAATCAGCCCCAGCATTTT,CASSERENQPQHF
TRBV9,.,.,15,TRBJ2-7,TGTGCCAGCAGCGTAGCTACAGGACAGACCTACGAGCAGTACTTC,CASSVATGQTYEQYF
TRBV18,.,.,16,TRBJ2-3,TGTGCCAGCTCACCAAATTCCCCACCTAGCACAGATACGCAGTATTTT,CASSPNSPPSTDTQYF
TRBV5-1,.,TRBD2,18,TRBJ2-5,TGCGCCAGCAGCTTGGATCTAGCGGGGCACAGTGGGAGAGAGACCCAGTACTTC,CASSLDLAGHSGRETQYF
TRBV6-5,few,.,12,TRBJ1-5,TGTGCCAGCAGCTCCCCTAATCAGCCCCAGCATTTT,CASSSPNQPQHF
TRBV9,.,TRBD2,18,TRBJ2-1,TGTGCCAGCAGCGTAGGGCTAGCGGGTGCGAGCTCCTACAATGAGCAGTTCTTC,CASSVGLAGASSYNEQFF
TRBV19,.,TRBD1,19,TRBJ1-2,TGTGCCAGTAGTCCACTCCCCCTAACCGGACAGGGTTGGGAGTATGGCTACACCTTC,CASSPLPLTGQGWEYGYTF
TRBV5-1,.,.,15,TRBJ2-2,TGCGCCAGCAGCACAGGGACTACACCCACCGGGGAGCTGTTTTTT,CASSTGTTPTGELFF
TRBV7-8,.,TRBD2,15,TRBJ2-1,TGTGCCAGCAGTCGCGGCGCTAGCGGGATGAATGAGCAGTTCTTC,CASSRGASGMNEQFF
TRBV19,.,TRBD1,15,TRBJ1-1,TGTGCCAGTACCAGACAGGGTCGTATGAACACTGAAGCTTTCTTT,CASTRQGRMNTEAFF
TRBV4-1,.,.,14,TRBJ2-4,TGCGCCAGCAGCCCCTCTCAGGTTTCCAACATTCAGTACTTC,CASSPSQVSNIQYF
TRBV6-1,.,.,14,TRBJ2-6,TGTGCCATCAAACAGGGCTCTGGGGCCAACGTCCTGACTTTC,CAIKQGSGANVLTF
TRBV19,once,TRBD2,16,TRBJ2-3,TGTGCCAGTAGTATTGGAGCGGGGGGGCCCAAGGATACGCAGTATTTT,CASSIGAGGPKDTQYF
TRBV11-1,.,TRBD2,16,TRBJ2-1,TGTGCCAGCAGCCTTCGGACTAGCGGGACGTACAATGAGCAATTCTTC,CASSLRTSGTYNEQFF
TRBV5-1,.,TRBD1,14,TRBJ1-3,TGCGCCAGCAGCTCGGGGACAGCCGGAAACACCATATATTTT,CASSSGTAGNTIYF
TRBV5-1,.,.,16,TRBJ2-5,TGCGCCAGCAGCTTGGAGGTCTCGAGAAGGGGAGAGACCCAGTACTTC,CASSLEVSRRGETQYF
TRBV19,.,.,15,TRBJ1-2,TGTGCCAGTAAGGATCTAGGGTCCCGCATGTATGGCTACACCTTC,CASKDLGSRMYGYTF
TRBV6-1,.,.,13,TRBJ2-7,TGTGCCAGCAGTGGGGGATATTCCTACGAGCAGTACTTC,CASSGGYSYEQYF
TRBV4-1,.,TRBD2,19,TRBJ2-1,TGCGCCAGCAGCCAAGTAGCGGGACTAGCGGGGGGTCTCTACAATGAGCAGTTCTTC,CASSQVAGLAGGLYNEQFF
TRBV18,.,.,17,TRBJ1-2,TGTGCCAGCTCACCACAGGGCGTCAAGGGGACGAGCTATGGCTACACCTTC,CASSPQGVKGTSYGYTF
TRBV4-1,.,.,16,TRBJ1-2,TGCGCCAGCAGCCGACCCGACAGACAGACTAACTATGGCTACACCTTC,CASSRPDRQTNYGYTF
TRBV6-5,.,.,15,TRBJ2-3,TGTGCCAGCAGTTACACCGGGGGGCTCGAGGGTACGCAGTATTTT,CASSYTGGLEGTQYF
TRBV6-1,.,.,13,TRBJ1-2,TGTGCCAGCAGTGGGACCGCCATTAGTGGCTACACCTTC,CASSGTAISGYTF
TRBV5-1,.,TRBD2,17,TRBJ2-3,TGCGCCAGCAGCCTTGGGAGGCTAGCGGGTCCCACAGATACGCAGTATTTT,CASSLGRLAGPTDTQYF
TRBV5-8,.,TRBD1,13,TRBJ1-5,TGTGCCAGCGGAGAACAGGGGGATCAGCCCCAGCATTTT,CASGEQGDQPQHF
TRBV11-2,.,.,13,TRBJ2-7,TGTGCCAGCAGCGGAGGCAGGGGAGGAGAGCAGTACTTC,CASSGGRGGEQYF
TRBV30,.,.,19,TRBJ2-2,TGTGCCTGGCAGAGAGGGATAGGGGCGCGAGGGCAGAATGCCGGGGAGCTGTTTTTT,CAWQRGIGARGQNAGELFF
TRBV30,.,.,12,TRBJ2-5,TGTGCCTGGGGACAGCTACAAGAGACCCAGTACTTC,CAWGQLQETQYF
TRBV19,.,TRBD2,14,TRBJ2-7,TGTGCCAGTAGTAAAAGCGGGGGGAGCTACGAGCAGTACTTC,CASSKSGGSYEQYF
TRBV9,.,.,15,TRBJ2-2,TGTGCCAGCAGGCGGGGCGGGACCAACACCGGGGAGCTGTTTTTT,CASRRGGTNTGELFF
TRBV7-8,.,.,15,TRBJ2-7,TGTGCCAGCAGCTTAGTGGGCGGCACCTCCAGCGAGCAGTACTTC,CASSLVGGTSSEQYF
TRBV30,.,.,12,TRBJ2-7,TGTGCCTGGGGTGTAGGGACTTTAAAGCAGTACTTC,CAWGVGTLKQYF
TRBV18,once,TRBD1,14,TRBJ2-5,TGTGCCAGCTCAATACAGGGGACGGGGGAGACCCAGTACTTC,CASSIQGTGETQYF
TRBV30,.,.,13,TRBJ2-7,TGTGCCTGGAGTGGCATGGGTATGTACGAGCAGTACTTC,CAWSGMGMYEQYF
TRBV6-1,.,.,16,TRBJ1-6,TGTGCCAGCAGTGAACACCCCGGAGGGACGGGTTCACCCCTCCACTTT,CASSEHPGGTGSPLHF
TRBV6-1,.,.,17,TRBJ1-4,TGTGCCAGCAGTGCCGATAGTTGGATTGCAACTAATGAAAAACTGTTTTTT,CASSADSWIATNEKLFF
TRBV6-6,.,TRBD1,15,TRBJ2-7,TGTGCCAGCAGCTTCTCCCCGGGACAGGGCTACGAGCAGTACTTC,CASSFSPGQGYEQYF
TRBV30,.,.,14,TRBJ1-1,TGTGCCTGGACTCGACAAGGGATAAAGACTGAAGCTTTCTTT,CAWTRQGIKTEAFF
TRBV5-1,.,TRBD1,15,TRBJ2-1,TGCGCCAGCAGCTTGACGTCAGGGGGCAGGGATGAGCAGTTCTTC,CASSLTSGGRDEQFF
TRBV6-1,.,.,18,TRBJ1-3,TGTGCCAGCAGTGAAGATTATTGGGAGGGCTCCTCTGGAAACACCATATATTTT,CASSEDYWEGSSGNTIYF
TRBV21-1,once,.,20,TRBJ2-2,TGTGCCAGCAGCAAAGTCCGACGGCTAGCGGGAGGGATGAACACCGGGGAGCTGTTTTTT,CASSKVRRLAGGMNTGELFF
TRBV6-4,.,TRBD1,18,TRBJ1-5,TGTGCCAGCAGTGACTGGGGACAGAGATACGATAGCAATCAGCCCCAGCATTTT,CASSDWGQRYDSNQPQHF
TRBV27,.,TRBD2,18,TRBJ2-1,TGTGCCAGCAGTCCCCAAAAAAGACTAGCGGAACCCTACAATGAGCAGTTCTTC,CASSPQKRLAEPYNEQFF
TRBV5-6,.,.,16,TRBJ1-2,TGTGCCAGCAGCTTCCGGGGCTCCCGGACCGGCTATGGCTACACCTTC,CASSFRGSRTGYGYTF
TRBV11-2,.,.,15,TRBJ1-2,TGTGCCAGCAGCACCTCCAGGGTTTTACGGGATGGCTACACCTTC,CASSTSRVLRDGYTF
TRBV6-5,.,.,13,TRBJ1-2,TGTGCCAGCAGTGTGGACAGTACCTATGGCTACACCTTC,CASSVDSTYGYTF
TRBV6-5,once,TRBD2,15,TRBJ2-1,TGTGCCAGCAGTCCAAGCGGGAGGGCCCAAAATGAGCAGTTCTTC,CASSPSGRAQNEQFF